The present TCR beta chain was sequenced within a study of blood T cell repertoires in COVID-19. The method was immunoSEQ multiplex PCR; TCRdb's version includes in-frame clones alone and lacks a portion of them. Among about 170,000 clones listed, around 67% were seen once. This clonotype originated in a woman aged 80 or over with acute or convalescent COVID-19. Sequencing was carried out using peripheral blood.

The CDR3, as DNA: TGTGCCAGCAGCCCCTACCCCTCCCCGGAGCTGTTTTTT. This translates into CASSPYPSPELFF. The chain couples TRBV11-2 to TRBJ2-2; D ambiguous. Germline V gives CDR1 SGHAT, CDR2 FQNNGV. The germline V and J ends were trimmed by 5 bases and 10 bases, with 14 bases remaining between them. This CDR3 region has 13 residues.